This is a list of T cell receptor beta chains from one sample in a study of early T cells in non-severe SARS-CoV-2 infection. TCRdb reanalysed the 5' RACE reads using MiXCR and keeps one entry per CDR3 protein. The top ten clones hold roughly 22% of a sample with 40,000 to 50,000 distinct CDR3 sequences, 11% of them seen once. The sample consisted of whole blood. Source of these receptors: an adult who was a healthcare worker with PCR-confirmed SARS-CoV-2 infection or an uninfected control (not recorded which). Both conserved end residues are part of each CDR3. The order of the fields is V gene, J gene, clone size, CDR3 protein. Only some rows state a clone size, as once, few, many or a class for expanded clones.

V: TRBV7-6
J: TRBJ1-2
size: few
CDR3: CASSFLLGQGLDGYTF

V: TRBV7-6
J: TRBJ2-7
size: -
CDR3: CASSLTSGRAYEQYF

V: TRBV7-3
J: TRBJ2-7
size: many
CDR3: CASSQGTGPNYEQYF

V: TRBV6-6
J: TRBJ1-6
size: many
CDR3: CASNQGTEELHF

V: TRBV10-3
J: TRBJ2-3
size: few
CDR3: CAISETADTQYF

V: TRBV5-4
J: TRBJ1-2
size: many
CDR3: CASSLDLDRKNYGYTF

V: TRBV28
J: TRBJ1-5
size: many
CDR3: CASSLQYPRQPQHF

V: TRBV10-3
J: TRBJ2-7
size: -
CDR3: CAISGESEQYF

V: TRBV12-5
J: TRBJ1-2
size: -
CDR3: CASGLRTAGYTF

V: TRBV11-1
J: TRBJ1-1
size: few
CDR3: CASSLTMNTEAFF

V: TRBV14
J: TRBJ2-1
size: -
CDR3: CASSPSPTGENYNEQFF

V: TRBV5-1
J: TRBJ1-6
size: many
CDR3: CASSLAGQANNSPLHF

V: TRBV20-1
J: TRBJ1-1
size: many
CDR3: CSARTGGGNTEAFF

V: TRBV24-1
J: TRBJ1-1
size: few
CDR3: CATSESDSGAITEAFF

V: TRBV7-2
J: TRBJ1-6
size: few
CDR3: CASSSSTGLNSPLHF

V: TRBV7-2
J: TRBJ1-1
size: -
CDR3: CASTTFVVGPNTEAFF

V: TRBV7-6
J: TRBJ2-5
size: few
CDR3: CASSSTGPRYTGGEETQYF

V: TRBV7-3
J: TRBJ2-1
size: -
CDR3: CASSRGAADNEQFF